This TCR beta chain is from a study of blood T cell repertoires in COVID-19. Study context: Sites in the United States, Italy and Spain provided acute and convalescent COVID-19 samples. T cells, B-cell-depleted T cells, or PBMCs provided the cDNA or gDNA that served as material.

In the original processing: Reference gene primer amplification yielded estimated nucleated cell counts. TCRdb's table, derived via immunoSEQ multiplex PCR, lists solely in-frame clones and lacks some. The DNA was the basis for D and trimming; V, J and clone size are from that table. The repertoire consists of around 250,000 clones, with 75% to 90% occurring once and the leading ten covering around 2.2%. The V gene lost 3 bases and the J gene lost 6 bases, with 20 bases spanning the gap. Germline V CDR1 and CDR2: GTSNPN, SVGIG (reference sequence). This CDR3 spans 15 amino acids. The sample comprised peripheral blood. The TCR sequence derives from a man aged 30 to 39 who had recovered from COVID-19. This chain joins TRBV30 and TRBJ1-2, with TRBD1 as a possible D gene (5 bases). DNA for the CDR3: TGTGCCTGGAGGGCCTTCCCAGGGACGGGGGATGGCTACACCTTC. It encodes CAWRAFPGTGDGYTF.